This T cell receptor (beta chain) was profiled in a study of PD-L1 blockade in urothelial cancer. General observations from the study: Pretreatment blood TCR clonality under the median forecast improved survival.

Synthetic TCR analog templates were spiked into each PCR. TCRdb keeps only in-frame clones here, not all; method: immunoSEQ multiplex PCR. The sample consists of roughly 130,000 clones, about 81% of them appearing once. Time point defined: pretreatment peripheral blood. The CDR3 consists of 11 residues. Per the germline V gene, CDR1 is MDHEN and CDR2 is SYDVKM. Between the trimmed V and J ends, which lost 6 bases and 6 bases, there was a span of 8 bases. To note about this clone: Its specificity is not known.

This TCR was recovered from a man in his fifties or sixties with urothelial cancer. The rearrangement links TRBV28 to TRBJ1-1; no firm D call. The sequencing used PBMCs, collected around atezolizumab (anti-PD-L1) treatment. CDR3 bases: TGTGCCAGCAGCTACGGGTCTGAAGCTTTCTTT. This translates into CASSYGSEAFF. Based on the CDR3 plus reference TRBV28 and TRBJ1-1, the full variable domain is DVKVTQSSRYLVKRTGEKVFLECVQDMDHENMFWYRQDPGLGLRLIYFSYDVKMKEKGDIPEGYSVSREKKERFSLILESASTNQTSMYLCASSYGSEAFFGQGTRLTVV.